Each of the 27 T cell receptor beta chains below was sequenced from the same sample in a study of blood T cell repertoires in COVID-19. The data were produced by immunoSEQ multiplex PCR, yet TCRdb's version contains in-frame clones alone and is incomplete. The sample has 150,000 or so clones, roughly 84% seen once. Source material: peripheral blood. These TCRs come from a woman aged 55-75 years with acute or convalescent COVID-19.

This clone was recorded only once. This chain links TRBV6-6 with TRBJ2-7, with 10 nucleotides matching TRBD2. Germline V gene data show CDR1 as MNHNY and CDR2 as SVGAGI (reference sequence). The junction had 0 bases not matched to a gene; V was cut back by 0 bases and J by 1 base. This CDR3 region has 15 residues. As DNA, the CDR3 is TGTGCCAGCAGTTACTCGACTAGCGGGTCCTACGAGCAGTACTTC. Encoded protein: CASSYSTSGSYEQYF.

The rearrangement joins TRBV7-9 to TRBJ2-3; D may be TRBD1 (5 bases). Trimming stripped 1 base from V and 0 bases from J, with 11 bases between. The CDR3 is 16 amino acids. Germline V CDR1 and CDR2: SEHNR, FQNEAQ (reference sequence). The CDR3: CASSLGQLTSTDTQYF. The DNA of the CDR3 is TGTGCCAGCAGCTTAGGACAGCTCACTAGCACAGATACGCAGTATTTT.

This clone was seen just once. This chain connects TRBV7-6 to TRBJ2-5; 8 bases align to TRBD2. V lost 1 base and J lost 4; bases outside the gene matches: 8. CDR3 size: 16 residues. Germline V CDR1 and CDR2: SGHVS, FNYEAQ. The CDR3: CASSLDLIAGRETQYF. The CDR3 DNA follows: TGTGCCAGCAGCTTAGATTTAATAGCGGGACGAGAGACCCAGTACTTC.

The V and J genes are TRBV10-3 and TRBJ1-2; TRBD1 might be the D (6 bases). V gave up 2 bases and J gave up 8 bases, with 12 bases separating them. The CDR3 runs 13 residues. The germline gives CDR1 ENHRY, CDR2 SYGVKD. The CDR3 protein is CAISEGSGEGYTF. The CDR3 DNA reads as TGTGCCATCAGTGAGGGGTCAGGGGAGGGCTACACCTTC.

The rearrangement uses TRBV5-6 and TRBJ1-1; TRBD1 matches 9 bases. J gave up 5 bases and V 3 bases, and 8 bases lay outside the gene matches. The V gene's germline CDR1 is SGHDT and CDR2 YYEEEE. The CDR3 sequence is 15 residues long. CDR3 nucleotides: TGTGCCAGCAGCTCCGCAGACAGGGGGTGGACTGAAGCTTTCTTT. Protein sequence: CASSSADRGWTEAFF.

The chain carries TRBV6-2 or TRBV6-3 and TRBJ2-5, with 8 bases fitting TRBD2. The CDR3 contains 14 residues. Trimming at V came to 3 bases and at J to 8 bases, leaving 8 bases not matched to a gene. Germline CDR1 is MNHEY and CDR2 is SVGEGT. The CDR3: CASSYSGTLGTQYF. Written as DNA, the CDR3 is TGTGCCAGCAGTTATAGCGGGACCCTCGGTACCCAGTACTTC.

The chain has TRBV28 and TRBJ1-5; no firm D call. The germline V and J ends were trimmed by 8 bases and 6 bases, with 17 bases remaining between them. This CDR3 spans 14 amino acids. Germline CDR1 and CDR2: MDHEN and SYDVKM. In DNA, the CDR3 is TGTGCCAGCTGGGGAGCGGGGTTATTTCAGCCCCAGCATTTT. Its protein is CASWGAGLFQPQHF.

CDR3 in amino acids: CASSSNTGTRGFF. CDR3 in DNA: TGTGCCAGTAGTAGTAATACAGGGACCCGGGGGTTCTTC. The chain combines TRBV19 with TRBJ2-1; a weak D match, TRBD1 (6 bases). V lost 4 bases and J lost 15, with 19 bases in between. Germline-derived CDR1 and CDR2 are LNHDA and SQIVND (reference sequence). This CDR3 spans 13 amino acids. Supplemented by reference TRBV19 and TRBJ2-1, the full variable domain reads DGGITQSPKYLFRKEGQNVTLSCEQNLNHDAMYWYRQDPGQGLRLIYYSQIVNDFQKGDIAEGYSVSREKKESFPLTVTSAQKNPTAFYLCASSSNTGTRGFFGPGTRLTVL.

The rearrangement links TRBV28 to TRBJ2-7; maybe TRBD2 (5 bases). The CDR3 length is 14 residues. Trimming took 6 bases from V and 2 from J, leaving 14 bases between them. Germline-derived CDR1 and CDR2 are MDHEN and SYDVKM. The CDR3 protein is CASSPDFGAYEQYF. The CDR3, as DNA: TGTGCCAGCAGCCCGGACTTCGGCGCCTACGAGCAGTACTTC.

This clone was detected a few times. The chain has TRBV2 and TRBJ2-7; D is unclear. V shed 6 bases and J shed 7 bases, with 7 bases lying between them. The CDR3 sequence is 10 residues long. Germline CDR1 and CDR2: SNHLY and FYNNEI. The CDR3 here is CASRNSEQYF. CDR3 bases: TGTGCCAGCAGGAACAGTGAGCAGTACTTC.

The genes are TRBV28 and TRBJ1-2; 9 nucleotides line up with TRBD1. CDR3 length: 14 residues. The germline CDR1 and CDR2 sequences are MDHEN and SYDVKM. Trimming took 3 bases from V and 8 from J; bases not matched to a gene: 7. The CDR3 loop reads CASSFEQGAEGYTF. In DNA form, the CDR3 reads TGTGCCAGCAGTTTCGAACAGGGGGCAGAGGGCTACACCTTC.

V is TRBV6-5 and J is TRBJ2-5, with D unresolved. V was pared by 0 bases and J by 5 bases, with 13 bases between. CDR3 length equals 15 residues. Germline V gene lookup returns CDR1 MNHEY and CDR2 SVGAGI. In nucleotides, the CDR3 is TGTGCCAGCAGTTACTCTGGTGCAATTGGCGAGACCCAGTACTTC. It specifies CASSYSGAIGETQYF.

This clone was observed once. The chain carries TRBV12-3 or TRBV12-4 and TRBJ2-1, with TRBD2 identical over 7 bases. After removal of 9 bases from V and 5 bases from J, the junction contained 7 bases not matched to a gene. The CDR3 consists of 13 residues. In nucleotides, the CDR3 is TGTGCCAGTGGGAGGGACCCCGACAATGAGCAGTTCTTC. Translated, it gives CASGRDPDNEQFF.

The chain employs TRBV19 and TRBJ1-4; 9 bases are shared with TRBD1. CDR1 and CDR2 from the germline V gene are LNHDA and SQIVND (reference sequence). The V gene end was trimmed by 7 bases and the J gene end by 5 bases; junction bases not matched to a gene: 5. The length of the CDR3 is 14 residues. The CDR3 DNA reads TGTGCCAGTAACCGGGACAGGGTCAATGAAAAACTGTTTTTT. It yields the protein CASNRDRVNEKLFF.

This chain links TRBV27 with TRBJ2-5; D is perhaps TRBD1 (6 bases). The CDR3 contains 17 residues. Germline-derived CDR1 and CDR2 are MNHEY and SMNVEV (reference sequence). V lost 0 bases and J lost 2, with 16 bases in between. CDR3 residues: CASSLSVPGARQETQYF. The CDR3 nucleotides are TGTGCCAGCAGTTTATCGGTCCCAGGGGCCCGTCAAGAGACCCAGTACTTC.

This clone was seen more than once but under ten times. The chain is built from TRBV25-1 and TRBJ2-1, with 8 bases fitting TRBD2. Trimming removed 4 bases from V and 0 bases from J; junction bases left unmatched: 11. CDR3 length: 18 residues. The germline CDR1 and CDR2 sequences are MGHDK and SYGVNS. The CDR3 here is CASSVLGSGRVSYNEQFF. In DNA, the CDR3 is TGTGCCAGCAGTGTATTGGGGAGCGGGAGAGTCTCCTACAATGAGCAGTTCTTC.

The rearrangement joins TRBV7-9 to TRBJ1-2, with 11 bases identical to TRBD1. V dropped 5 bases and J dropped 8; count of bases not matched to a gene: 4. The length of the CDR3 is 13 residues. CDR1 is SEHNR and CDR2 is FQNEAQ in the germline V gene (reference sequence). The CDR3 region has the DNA TGTGCCAGCAGCGATGGGACAGGGGGAGGCTACACCTTC. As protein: CASSDGTGGGYTF.

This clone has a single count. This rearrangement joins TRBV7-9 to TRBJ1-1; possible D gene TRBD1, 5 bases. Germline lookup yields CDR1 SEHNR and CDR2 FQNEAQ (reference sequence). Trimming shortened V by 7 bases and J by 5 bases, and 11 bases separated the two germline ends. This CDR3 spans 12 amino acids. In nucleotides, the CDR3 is TGTGCCAGCACACTTAGGGGAACTGAAGCTTTCTTT. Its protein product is CASTLRGTEAFF.

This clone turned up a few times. In DNA form, the CDR3 reads TGTGCCAGCAGCCCCCCGGACACTGAAGCTTTCTTT. Encoded protein: CASSPPDTEAFF. V gene TRBV7-8 combines with J gene TRBJ1-1; D unclear. This CDR3 region has 12 residues. CDR1 and CDR2 (germline): SGHVS, FQNEAQ. V shed 5 bases and J shed 3 bases, with 7 bases lying between them.

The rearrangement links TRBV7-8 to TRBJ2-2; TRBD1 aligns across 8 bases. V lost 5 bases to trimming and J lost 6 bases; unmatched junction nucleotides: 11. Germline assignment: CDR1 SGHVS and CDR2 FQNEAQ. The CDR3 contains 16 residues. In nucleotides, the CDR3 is TGTGCCAGCAGCACGGACAGGGTCGGGTTGGCCGGGGAGCTGTTTTTT. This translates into CASSTDRVGLAGELFF.

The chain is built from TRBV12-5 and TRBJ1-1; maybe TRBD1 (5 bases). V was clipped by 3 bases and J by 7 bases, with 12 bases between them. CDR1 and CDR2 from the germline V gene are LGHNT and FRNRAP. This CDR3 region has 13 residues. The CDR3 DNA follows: TGTGCTAGTGGTTTATCAGGGCAGGGTGAAGCTTTCTTT. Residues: CASGLSGQGEAFF.

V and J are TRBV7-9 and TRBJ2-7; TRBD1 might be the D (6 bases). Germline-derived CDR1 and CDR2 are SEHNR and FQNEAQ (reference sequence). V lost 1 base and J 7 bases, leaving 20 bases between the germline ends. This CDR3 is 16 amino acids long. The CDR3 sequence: CASSLGSEWGLGEQYF. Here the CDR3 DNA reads TGTGCCAGCAGCTTAGGGAGCGAGTGGGGGCTGGGAGAGCAGTACTTC.

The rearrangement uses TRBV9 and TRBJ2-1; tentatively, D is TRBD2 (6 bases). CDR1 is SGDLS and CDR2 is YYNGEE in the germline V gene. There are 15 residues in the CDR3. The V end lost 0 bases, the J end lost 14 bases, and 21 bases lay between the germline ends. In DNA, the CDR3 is TGTGCCAGCAGCGTAGGAGTACCACCGGGACTCCAAAAGTTCTTC. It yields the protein CASSVGVPPGLQKFF. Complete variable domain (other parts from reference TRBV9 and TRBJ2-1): DSGVTQTPKHLITATGQRVTLRCSPRSGDLSVYWYQQSLDQGLQFLIQYYNGEERAKGNILERFSAQQFPDLHSELNLSSLELGDSALYFCASSVGVPPGLQKFFGPGTRLTVL.

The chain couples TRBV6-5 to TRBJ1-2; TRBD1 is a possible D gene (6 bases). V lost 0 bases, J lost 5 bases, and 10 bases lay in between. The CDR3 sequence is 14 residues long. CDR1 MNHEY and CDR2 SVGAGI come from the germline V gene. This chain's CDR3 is CASSYSPGAYGYTF. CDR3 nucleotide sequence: TGTGCCAGCAGTTACTCGCCAGGGGCGTATGGCTACACCTTC.

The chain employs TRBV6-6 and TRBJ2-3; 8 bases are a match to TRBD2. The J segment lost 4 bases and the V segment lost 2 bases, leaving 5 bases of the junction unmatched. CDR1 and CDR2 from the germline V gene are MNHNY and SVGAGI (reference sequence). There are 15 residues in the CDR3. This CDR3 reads CASSYGLAGPDTQYF. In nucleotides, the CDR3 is TGTGCCAGCAGTTACGGACTAGCAGGTCCAGATACGCAGTATTTT.

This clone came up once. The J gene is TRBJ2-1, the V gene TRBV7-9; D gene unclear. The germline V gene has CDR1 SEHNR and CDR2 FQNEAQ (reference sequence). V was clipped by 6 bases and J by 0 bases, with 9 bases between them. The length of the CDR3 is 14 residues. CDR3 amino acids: CASSAWSSYNEQFF. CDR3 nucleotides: TGTGCCAGCAGTGCGTGGAGCTCCTACAATGAGCAGTTCTTC.

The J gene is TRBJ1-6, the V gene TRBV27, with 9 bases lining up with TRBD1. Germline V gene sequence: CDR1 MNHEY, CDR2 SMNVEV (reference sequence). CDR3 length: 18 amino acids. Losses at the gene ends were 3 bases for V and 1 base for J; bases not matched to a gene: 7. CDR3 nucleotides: TGTGCCAGCAGTTTTCAGGGACAGGGTCGTTCCTATAATTCACCCCTCCACTTT. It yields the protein CASSFQGQGRSYNSPLHF.